The 24 T cell receptor beta chains in this list originate from one sample, sequenced in a study of T cell responses to AZD1222 COVID-19 vaccine. Produced via immunoSEQ multiplex PCR; TCRdb's table is partial and in-frame only. The sample carries approximately 270,000 clones, approximately 94% recorded once. Sequencing was performed on peripheral blood, taken 28 days after the second AZD1222 dose. The receptor source for this set is an adult who received the AZD1222 COVID-19 vaccine.

V gene TRBV3-1 (or the pseudogene TRBV3-2) combines with J gene TRBJ2-3; D not resolved. Deletions cut 4 bases from V and 8 bases from J, with 13 bases between. The CDR3 consists of 13 residues. In germline, CDR1 is LGHDT, CDR2 YNNKEL (reference sequence). DNA of the CDR3: TGTGCCAGCAGCCCCCATCCGGTGGGTACGCAGTATTTT. Its translation is CASSPHPVGTQYF.

The rearrangement uses TRBV10-2 and TRBJ1-4, with D perhaps TRBD1 (5 bases). The CDR3 has 15 amino acids. Trimming cost V 2 bases and J 7 bases, with 14 bases left between them. Germline V gives CDR1 WSHSY, CDR2 SAAADI. This CDR3 is CASSEGGAVGEKLFF. CDR3 sequence (DNA): TGCGCCAGCAGTGAGGGAGGGGCGGTGGGTGAAAAACTGTTTTTT.

This chain joins TRBV27 and TRBJ1-1; 11 bases map to TRBD1. This CDR3 contains 15 residues. The ends lost 0 bases at V and 5 bases at J; junction bases unmatched: 2. CDR1 is MNHEY and CDR2 is SMNVEV in the germline V gene (reference sequence). The CDR3 protein is CASSLSGTGGTEAFF. The CDR3 DNA sequence: TGTGCCAGCAGTTTATCAGGGACAGGGGGGACTGAAGCTTTCTTT.

V is TRBV5-4 and J is TRBJ1-1, with 9 nucleotides matching TRBD1. CDR3 length equals 14 residues. V shed 3 bases and J 4 bases; nucleotides not matched to a gene: 4. Germline assignment: CDR1 SGHNT and CDR2 YYREEE (reference sequence). CDR3 amino acids: CASSSPGQGTEAFF. The CDR3 bases are TGTGCCAGCAGCTCGCCGGGACAGGGCACTGAAGCTTTCTTT.

The V and J genes are TRBV27 and TRBJ1-6; D is unresolved. This CDR3 region has 14 residues. V gave up 3 bases and J gave up 7 bases, with 10 bases separating them. CDR1 and CDR2 from the germline V gene are MNHEY and SMNVEV (reference sequence). CDR3 sequence: CASSFPGRNSPLHF. As DNA, the CDR3 is TGTGCCAGCAGTTTTCCGGGCAGAAATTCACCCCTCCACTTT.

The chain uses TRBV7-3 and TRBJ1-6, with D tentatively TRBD1 (6 bases). The CDR3 extends over 15 amino acids. The V gene's germline CDR1 is SGHTA and CDR2 FQGTGA. Trimming removed 5 bases from V and 5 bases from J, with 13 bases in between. The CDR3 DNA reads TGTGCCAGCAGCGCCCGGGACAAAGATAATTCACCCCTCCACTTT. Translated, it gives CASSARDKDNSPLHF.

The genes are TRBV21-1 and TRBJ1-3. TRBV21-1 corresponds to a pseudogene. The length of the CDR3 is 16 residues. CDR3 in DNA: TGTGCCAGCAGCAAGGAGGTGGCGAGAGCGGGAAACACCATATATTTT. Amino acids: CASSKEVARAGNTIYF.

The V call is TRBV11-2, the J call TRBJ1-6; TRBD1 might be the D (5 bases). V was clipped by 4 bases and J by 7 bases, with 23 bases between them. The CDR3 is 18 amino acids. Germline-derived CDR1 and CDR2 are SGHAT and FQNNGV. In DNA form, the CDR3 reads TGTGCCAGCAGCTCCTCGCGGGGCAGCAACCCAGGGAATTCACCCCTCCACTTT. Encoded protein: CASSSSRGSNPGNSPLHF.

This chain links TRBV5-1 with TRBJ1-1, with TRBD1 identical over 8 bases. The germline CDR1 and CDR2 sequences are SGHRS and YFSETQ. V gave up 4 bases and J gave up 3 bases; unmatched junction bases: 11. This CDR3 comprises 16 residues. CDR3 coding DNA: TGCGCCAGCAGCCTCGGACAGGGAGTGTGGGACACTGAAGCTTTCTTT. Its translation is CASSLGQGVWDTEAFF.

The gene calls are TRBV7-2 and TRBJ2-1; unclear D gene. Trimming stripped 2 bases from V and 6 bases from J, with 14 bases between. CDR1 is SGHTA and CDR2 is FQGNSA in the germline V gene. This CDR3 has 15 amino acids. The CDR3 is CASSLRAGGINEQFF. DNA for the CDR3: TGTGCCAGCAGCTTACGAGCCGGTGGAATCAATGAGCAGTTCTTC.

The rearrangement joins TRBV15 to TRBJ1-1, with D unclear. CDR3 length equals 13 residues. V lost 9 bases to trimming and J lost 1 base, with 12 bases between them. Germline V CDR1 and CDR2: LNHNV, YYDKDF (reference sequence). The DNA for the CDR3 is TGTGCCACGACCCCAGGCCCGAACACTGAAGCTTTCTTT. Protein sequence: CATTPGPNTEAFF.

This clone was counted a single time. The chain uses TRBV5-4 and TRBJ1-4; D is possibly TRBD1 (6 bases). Germline loops: CDR1 SGHNT, CDR2 YYREEE (reference sequence). V shed 1 base and J shed 7 bases, with 17 bases lying between them. The length of the CDR3 is 16 residues. The DNA of the CDR3 is TGTGCCAGCAGCTTGAACCCACAGGGCGCGGTTGAAAAACTGTTTTTT. Translation: CASSLNPQGAVEKLFF.

This chain joins TRBV4-2 and TRBJ2-1; 11 bases are a match to TRBD2. CDR1 is LGHNA, CDR2 YNFKEQ, per germline. With V trimmed by 4 bases and J by 6 bases, 5 bases remained unmatched. The CDR3 loop spans 15 amino acids. In nucleotides, the CDR3 is TGTGCCAGCAGCCTCCTAGCGGGAGGCCTCAATGAGCAGTTCTTC. It codes for CASSLLAGGLNEQFF.

Here the CDR3 DNA reads TGTGCCAGCTCAGACGTAGGTTCCTACGAGCAGTACTTC. Protein product: CASSDVGSYEQYF. The chain employs TRBV18 and TRBJ2-7; D is uncertain. V dropped 5 bases and J dropped 1 base, with 9 bases sitting between them. The germline V gene encodes CDR1 KGHSH and CDR2 LQKENI. The CDR3 runs 13 residues.

The V gene is TRBV5-1, the J gene TRBJ1-5; TRBD1 matches at 11 bases. The CDR3 contains 17 residues. The V gene end was trimmed by 4 bases and the J gene end by 0 bases; junction bases not matched to a gene: 6. Germline V gene data show CDR1 as SGHRS and CDR2 as YFSETQ. CDR3 region: CASSAGTGGNSNQPQHF. Written as DNA, the CDR3 is TGCGCCAGCAGCGCCGGGACAGGGGGTAATAGCAATCAGCCCCAGCATTTT.

V usage is TRBV6-5 and J usage is TRBJ1-1; D might be TRBD1 (5 bases). From germline, CDR1 is MNHEY and CDR2 SVGAGI. V was shortened by 5 bases and J by 1 base, with 14 bases between the two germline ends. This CDR3 is built from 15 residues. CDR3 sequence (DNA): TGTGCCAGCAGTCCCCCCGGGACGGGGAACACTGAAGCTTTCTTT. This encodes CASSPPGTGNTEAFF.

This CDR3 is CSVVLPTGELFF. CDR3 DNA sequence: TGCAGCGTTGTATTGCCCACCGGGGAGCTGTTTTTT. The chain is built from TRBV29-1 and TRBJ2-2, with D unclear. Trimming shortened V by 4 bases and J by 4 bases, and 7 bases separated the two germline ends. Germline V gene sequence: CDR1 SQVTM, CDR2 ANQGSEA. This CDR3 is built from 12 residues.

The chain combines TRBV14 with TRBJ1-2, with D possibly being TRBD1 (5 bases). The germline CDR1 and CDR2 sequences are SGHDN and FVKESK. This CDR3 is 16 amino acids long. V lost 3 bases to trimming and J lost 0 bases, with 14 bases between them. In DNA, the CDR3 is TGTGCCAGCAGCCAGAGGCAGGGAACTACTAACTATGGCTACACCTTC. The encoded protein is CASSQRQGTTNYGYTF. Looking up the rest from reference TRBV14 and TRBJ1-2 gives the full variable domain: EAGVTQFPSHSVIEKGQTVTLRCDPISGHDNLYWYRRVMGKEIKFLLHFVKESKQDESGMPNNRFLAERTGGTYSTLKVQPAELEDSGVYFCASSQRQGTTNYGYTFGSGTRLTVV.

The chain combines TRBV14 with TRBJ1-1; no firm D call. The CDR3 is 13 residues long. Germline CDR1 is SGHDN and CDR2 is FVKESK. The V end was cut by 2 bases, the J end by 0 bases, with 4 bases between. The CDR3 region is CASSQSLNTEAFF. The CDR3 DNA reads as TGTGCCAGCAGCCAAAGTTTGAACACTGAAGCTTTCTTT. Together with reference TRBV14 and TRBJ1-1, the CDR3 gives the full variable domain: EAGVTQFPSHSVIEKGQTVTLRCDPISGHDNLYWYRRVMGKEIKFLLHFVKESKQDESGMPNNRFLAERTGGTYSTLKVQPAELEDSGVYFCASSQSLNTEAFFGQGTRLTVV.

This rearrangement joins TRBV19 to TRBJ1-5; possible D gene TRBD1, 5 bases. V shed 6 bases and J shed 0 bases, with 12 bases lying between them. Germline assignment: CDR1 LNHDA and CDR2 SQIVND (reference sequence). This CDR3 is built from 15 residues. CDR3 DNA: TGTGCCAGTAGGGAGACAGACTATAGCAATCAGCCCCAGCATTTT. Translating it yields CASRETDYSNQPQHF.

The chain links TRBV9 to TRBJ1-2, with D perhaps matching TRBD1 (6 bases). The CDR3 consists of 16 residues. Trimming removed 0 bases from V and 2 bases from J, with 14 bases in between. Looked up from germline, CDR1 is SGDLS and CDR2 is YYNGEE. The CDR3 loop is CASSVGAQGGNYGYTF. Written as DNA, the CDR3 is TGTGCCAGCAGCGTAGGGGCACAGGGCGGGAACTATGGCTACACCTTC.

This chain uses TRBV7-7 with TRBJ2-2; TRBD1 might be the D (6 bases). Germline CDR1 is SSHAT and CDR2 is FNYEAQ (reference sequence). This CDR3 is built from 16 residues. V lost 5 bases and J lost 4, with 17 bases in between. As DNA, the CDR3 is TGTGCCAGCAGCCCCCGAGACGGGACAAGCACCGGGGAGCTGTTTTTT. Protein product: CASSPRDGTSTGELFF.

The V gene is TRBV5-5, the J gene TRBJ1-6, with a tentative D call TRBD1 (5 bases). This CDR3 region has 17 residues. V was trimmed by 4 bases and J by 9 bases, leaving 23 bases between them. The germline V gene has CDR1 SGHKS and CDR2 YYEKEE (reference sequence). CDR3 in amino acids: CASSPAGREGLGSPLHF. The CDR3 region has the DNA TGTGCCAGCAGCCCGGCCGGGCGGGAGGGGCTCGGTTCACCCCTCCACTTT.

The chain links TRBV11-2 to TRBJ1-1; the D is unclear. CDR1 SGHAT and CDR2 FQNNGV come from the germline V gene. The V gene lost 1 base and the J gene lost 4 bases, with 10 bases spanning the gap. The CDR3 loop spans 14 amino acids. CDR3 region: CASSLAIGFTEAFF. The CDR3 nucleotides are TGTGCCAGCAGCTTAGCTATAGGGTTCACTGAAGCTTTCTTT.